This is a list of T cell receptor beta chains from one sample in a study of blood T cell repertoires in COVID-19. The data were produced by immunoSEQ multiplex PCR, yet TCRdb's version contains in-frame clones alone and is incomplete. The sample carries over 55,000 clones, about 85% recorded once. Sequenced material: peripheral blood. The origin of the receptors is an elderly woman with COVID-19, enrolled during active disease. Each CDR3 is given with its conserved first and last residue. Fields, in order: D gene, clone size, J gene, V gene, CDR3 DNA, CDR3 protein. D genes are given only for firm matches. The size entry is marked missing in some rows and otherwise reads once, few, many or a size class.

d_call: .; clone_size: .; j_call: TRBJ1-2; v_call: TRBV18; cdr3_nt: TGTGCCAGCTCTCCCCGACAGTCCCCCGAGGTTGTCTACACCTTC; cdr3_aa: CASSPRQSPEVVYTF
d_call: .; clone_size: once; j_call: TRBJ1-4; v_call: TRBV12-3/TRBV12-4; cdr3_nt: TGTGCCAGCAGATCGGACATTGGTGAAAAACTGTTTTTT; cdr3_aa: CASRSDIGEKLFF
d_call: .; clone_size: .; j_call: TRBJ2-2; v_call: TRBV6-2/TRBV6-3; cdr3_nt: TGTGCCAGCAGTTACAACAGGAACGGGGAGCTGTTTTTT; cdr3_aa: CASSYNRNGELFF
d_call: TRBD2; clone_size: .; j_call: TRBJ2-7; v_call: TRBV7-9; cdr3_nt: TGTGCCAACGGGACTAGTGGGAACGAGCAGTACTTC; cdr3_aa: CANGTSGNEQYF
d_call: TRBD1; clone_size: .; j_call: TRBJ1-2; v_call: TRBV12-3/TRBV12-4; cdr3_nt: TGTGCCAGCAGTTTAGCCTCATACAGGGGGGTCACCTTC; cdr3_aa: CASSLASYRGVTF
d_call: TRBD1; clone_size: .; j_call: TRBJ1-1; v_call: TRBV6-5; cdr3_nt: TGTGCCAGCAGTTCCACCGGGACAGCGAACACTGAAGCTTTCTTT; cdr3_aa: CASSSTGTANTEAFF
d_call: .; clone_size: once; j_call: TRBJ1-1; v_call: TRBV5-5; cdr3_nt: TGTGCCAGCAGCTTGGCGTATCAGGGGACTGAAGCTTTCTTT; cdr3_aa: CASSLAYQGTEAFF
d_call: .; clone_size: .; j_call: TRBJ1-2; v_call: TRBV7-2; cdr3_nt: TGTGCCAGCAGCTTAGGATGGTTTCAGGGAGGTGGCTACACCTTC; cdr3_aa: CASSLGWFQGGGYTF
d_call: .; clone_size: .; j_call: TRBJ2-1; v_call: TRBV5-4; cdr3_nt: TGTGCCAGCAGCCGATCCCAGGGTTACAATGAGCAGTTCTTC; cdr3_aa: CASSRSQGYNEQFF
d_call: TRBD2; clone_size: .; j_call: TRBJ2-3; v_call: TRBV9; cdr3_nt: TGTGCCAGCAGCCCCCGGACTAGTACCCCGGATACGCAGTATTTT; cdr3_aa: CASSPRTSTPDTQYF
d_call: .; clone_size: few; j_call: TRBJ2-7; v_call: TRBV7-2; cdr3_nt: TGTGCCAGCAGCTCCGGGAAGGGTTACTCCTACGAGCAGTACTTC; cdr3_aa: CASSSGKGYSYEQYF
d_call: TRBD1; clone_size: .; j_call: TRBJ2-5; v_call: TRBV5-1; cdr3_nt: TGCGCCAGCAGAAAGGGGGCAGGAGAGACCCAGTACTTC; cdr3_aa: CASRKGAGETQYF
d_call: .; clone_size: .; j_call: TRBJ1-1; v_call: TRBV2; cdr3_nt: TGTGCCAGCAGTGAAGAGGTTTGGAGAGCTTTCTTT; cdr3_aa: CASSEEVWRAFF
d_call: .; clone_size: .; j_call: TRBJ2-3; v_call: TRBV9; cdr3_nt: TGTGCCAGCAGCGTAGGGCAGGGGCCCACAGATACGCAGTATTTT; cdr3_aa: CASSVGQGPTDTQYF
d_call: TRBD2; clone_size: once; j_call: TRBJ2-5; v_call: TRBV4-2; cdr3_nt: TGTGCCAGCAGCCAGTCGGGACTAGCGGGGCGTGAGGGGACCCAGTACTTC; cdr3_aa: CASSQSGLAGREGTQYF
d_call: TRBD2; clone_size: .; j_call: TRBJ2-1; v_call: TRBV5-8; cdr3_nt: TGTGCCAGCAGCTTGGTCTTTAGCGGGGGGGCCAATGAGCAGTTCTTC; cdr3_aa: CASSLVFSGGANEQFF
d_call: .; clone_size: .; j_call: TRBJ1-2; v_call: TRBV5-1; cdr3_nt: TGCGCCAGCAGCCTTAACCTACAGGGTCCTGGCTACACCTTC; cdr3_aa: CASSLNLQGPGYTF
d_call: .; clone_size: once; j_call: TRBJ1-2; v_call: TRBV7-9; cdr3_nt: TGTGCCAGCAGCCCACAGGGATATGGCTACACCTTC; cdr3_aa: CASSPQGYGYTF
d_call: TRBD2; clone_size: once; j_call: TRBJ2-5; v_call: TRBV5-1; cdr3_nt: TGCGCCAGCAGCTTGGTCCCTAGCGGGGGGGAGGAGACCCAGTACTTC; cdr3_aa: CASSLVPSGGEETQYF
d_call: .; clone_size: .; j_call: TRBJ1-1; v_call: TRBV5-6; cdr3_nt: TGTGCCAGCAGCTTGGGACAGGCGAAGGACACTGAAGCTTTCTTT; cdr3_aa: CASSLGQAKDTEAFF
d_call: .; clone_size: .; j_call: TRBJ1-2; v_call: TRBV5-1; cdr3_nt: TGCGCCAGCAGCTTGGATCGGTCCCCAACTTCTGGCTACACCTTC; cdr3_aa: CASSLDRSPTSGYTF
d_call: TRBD2; clone_size: .; j_call: TRBJ2-7; v_call: TRBV14; cdr3_nt: TGTGCCAGCAGCCAAGAACGGGGGCGGGGGGCCTCCTACGAGCAGTACTTC; cdr3_aa: CASSQERGRGASYEQYF
d_call: .; clone_size: .; j_call: TRBJ1-2; v_call: TRBV19; cdr3_nt: TGTGCCAGTATGGCAGGGTTAAGCGGCTACACCTTC; cdr3_aa: CASMAGLSGYTF
d_call: TRBD2; clone_size: .; j_call: TRBJ2-3; v_call: TRBV19; cdr3_nt: TGTGCCAGTAGTATTACTAGCGGGGGGTTACCAGATACGCAGTATTTT; cdr3_aa: CASSITSGGLPDTQYF
d_call: TRBD2; clone_size: .; j_call: TRBJ2-1; v_call: TRBV19; cdr3_nt: TGTGCCAGTAGTACCTCACGAGCGGGGCCCTACAATGAGCAGTTCTTC; cdr3_aa: CASSTSRAGPYNEQFF
d_call: .; clone_size: .; j_call: TRBJ1-3; v_call: TRBV11-2; cdr3_nt: TGTGCCAGCAGCTCGTATCGGGAAGCGCTCTCTGGAAACACCATATATTTT; cdr3_aa: CASSSYREALSGNTIYF
d_call: TRBD1; clone_size: .; j_call: TRBJ1-1; v_call: TRBV3-1/TRBV3-2; cdr3_nt: TGTGCCAGCAGCCCTTTTGAGGGGGCCGAAGCTTTCTTT; cdr3_aa: CASSPFEGAEAFF
d_call: .; clone_size: .; j_call: TRBJ1-4; v_call: TRBV2; cdr3_nt: TGTGCCAGCAGTGAGCACACCGATAATGGAAAACTGTTTTTT; cdr3_aa: CASSEHTDNGKLFF
d_call: TRBD2; clone_size: .; j_call: TRBJ2-5; v_call: TRBV3-1/TRBV3-2; cdr3_nt: TGTGCCAGCGGACTAGCGGGGTCGTACCAAGAGACCCAGTACTTC; cdr3_aa: CASGLAGSYQETQYF